This T cell receptor (beta chain) was identified in a study of PD-L1 blockade in urothelial cancer. Study context: Once treatment had started, blood was analyzed at 3 weeks (second dose) and again at 6 weeks. Each blood sample yielded a median of roughly 140,000 T cells.

General observations from the study: Durable benefit was linked to greater 3-week expansion of tumor-associated blood clones. Having blood TCR clonality under the median before treatment predicted better survival.

Using immunoSEQ multiplex PCR, the repertoire was profiled, and TCRdb retains in-frame clones only, with some absent. Counted here are about 72,000 clones, 86% occurring once; the ten biggest clones make up 14% to 15%. The time point denotes: pretreatment peripheral blood. Remarks on this clone: Antigen: not known.

Looked up from germline, CDR1 is SGHRS and CDR2 is YFSETQ. V lost 5 bases and J lost 3; bases outside the gene matches: 9. CDR3 length: 15 amino acids. The starting material was PBMCs, obtained around atezolizumab (anti-PD-L1) treatment. The rearrangement joins TRBV5-1 to TRBJ2-7; 9 bases line up with TRBD1. The TCR comes from a man aged 55 to 70 with urothelial cancer. CDR3 residues: CASREPGQGNYEQYF. The CDR3 DNA reads TGCGCCAGCAGGGAACCGGGACAGGGAAACTACGAGCAGTACTTC. The entire variable domain, with the rest obtained from reference TRBV5-1 and TRBJ2-7, is as follows: KAGVTQTPRYLIKTRGQQVTLSCSPISGHRSVSWYQQTPGQGLQFLFEYFSETQRNKGNFPGRFSGRQFSNSRSEMNVSTLELGDSALYLCASREPGQGNYEQYFGPGTRLTVT.